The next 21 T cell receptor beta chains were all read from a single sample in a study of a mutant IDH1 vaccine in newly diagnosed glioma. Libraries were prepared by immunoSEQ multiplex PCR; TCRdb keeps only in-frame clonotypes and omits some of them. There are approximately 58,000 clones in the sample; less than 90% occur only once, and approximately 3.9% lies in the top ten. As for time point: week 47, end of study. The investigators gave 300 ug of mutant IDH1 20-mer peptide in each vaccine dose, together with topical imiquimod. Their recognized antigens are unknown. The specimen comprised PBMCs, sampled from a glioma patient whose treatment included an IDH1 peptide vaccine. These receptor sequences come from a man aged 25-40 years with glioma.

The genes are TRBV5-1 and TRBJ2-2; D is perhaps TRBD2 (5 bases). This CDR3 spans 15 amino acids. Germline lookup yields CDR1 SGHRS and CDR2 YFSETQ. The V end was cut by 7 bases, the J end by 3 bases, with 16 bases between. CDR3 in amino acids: CASSRGPTDTGELFF. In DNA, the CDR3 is TGCGCCAGCTCTCGAGGGCCAACGGACACCGGGGAGCTGTTTTTT.

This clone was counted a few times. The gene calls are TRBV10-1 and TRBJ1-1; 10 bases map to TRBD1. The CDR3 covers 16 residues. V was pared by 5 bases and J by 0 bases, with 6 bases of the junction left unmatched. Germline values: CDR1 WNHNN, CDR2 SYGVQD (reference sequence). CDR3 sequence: CASSRGQGGLNTEAFF. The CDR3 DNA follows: TGCGCCAGCAGTCGCGGACAGGGGGGATTGAACACTGAAGCTTTCTTT.

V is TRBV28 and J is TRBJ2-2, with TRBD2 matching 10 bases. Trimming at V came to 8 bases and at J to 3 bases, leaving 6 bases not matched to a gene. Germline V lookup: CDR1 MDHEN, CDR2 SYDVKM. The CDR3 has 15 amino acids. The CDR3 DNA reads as TGTGCCAGCCGAAGCGGGGGGGCGCACACCGGGGAGCTGTTTTTT. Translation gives CASRSGGAHTGELFF.

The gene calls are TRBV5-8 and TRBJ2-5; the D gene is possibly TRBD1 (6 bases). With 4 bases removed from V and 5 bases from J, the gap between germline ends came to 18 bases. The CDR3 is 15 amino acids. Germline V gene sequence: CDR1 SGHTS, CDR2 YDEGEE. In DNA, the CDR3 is TGTGCCAGCAGCATACTTACAGGGACGGGGGAGACCCAGTACTTC. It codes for CASSILTGTGETQYF.

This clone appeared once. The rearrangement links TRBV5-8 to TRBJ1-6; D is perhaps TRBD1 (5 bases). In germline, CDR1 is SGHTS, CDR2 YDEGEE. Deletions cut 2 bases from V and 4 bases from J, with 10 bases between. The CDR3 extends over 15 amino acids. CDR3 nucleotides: TGTGCCAGCAGCTTCCCGACAGTTTATAATTCACCCCTCCACTTT. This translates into CASSFPTVYNSPLHF.

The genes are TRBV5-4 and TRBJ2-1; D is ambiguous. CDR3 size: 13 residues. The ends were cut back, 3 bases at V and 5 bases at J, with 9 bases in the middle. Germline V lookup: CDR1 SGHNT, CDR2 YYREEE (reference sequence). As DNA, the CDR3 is TGTGCCAGCAGCTCAAAAGTTCACAATGAGCAGTTCTTC. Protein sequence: CASSSKVHNEQFF.

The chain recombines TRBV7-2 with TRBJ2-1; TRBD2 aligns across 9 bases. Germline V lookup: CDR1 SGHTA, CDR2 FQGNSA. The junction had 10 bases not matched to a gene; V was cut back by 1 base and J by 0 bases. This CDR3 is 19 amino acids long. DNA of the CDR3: TGTGCCAGCAGCTTAGTATTTCTAGCGGGAACCGTCTCCTACAATGAGCAGTTCTTC. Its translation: CASSLVFLAGTVSYNEQFF.

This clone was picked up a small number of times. CDR3 sequence: CASKGQGNKNQPQHF. CDR3 sequence (DNA): TGTGCCAGTAAGGGACAGGGAAATAAAAATCAGCCCCAGCATTTT. The rearrangement joins TRBV19 to TRBJ1-5; 9 bases are a match to TRBD1. This CDR3 comprises 15 residues. Trimming removed 7 bases from V and 4 bases from J; junction bases left unmatched: 8. Germline CDR1 LNHDA, CDR2 SQIVND (reference sequence).

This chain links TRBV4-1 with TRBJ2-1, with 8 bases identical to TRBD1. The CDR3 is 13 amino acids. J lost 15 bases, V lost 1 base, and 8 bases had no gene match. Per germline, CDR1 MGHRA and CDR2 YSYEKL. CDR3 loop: CASSQGLTGGRFF. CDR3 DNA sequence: TGCGCCAGCAGCCAAGGCCTAACAGGGGGTAGGTTCTTC.

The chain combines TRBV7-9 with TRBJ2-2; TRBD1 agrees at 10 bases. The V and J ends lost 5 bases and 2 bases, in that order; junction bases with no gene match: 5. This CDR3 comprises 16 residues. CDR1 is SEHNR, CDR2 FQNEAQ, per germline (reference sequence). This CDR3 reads CASSRRDRGNTGELFF. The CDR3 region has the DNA TGTGCCAGCAGCCGCCGGGACAGGGGCAACACCGGGGAGCTGTTTTTT.

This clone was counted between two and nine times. CDR3 bases: TGTGCCAGCAGTCGGGGGGTTAGTCAATCACCCCTCCACTTT. Amino acids: CASSRGVSQSPLHF. The chain has TRBV2 and TRBJ1-6; a possible D gene is TRBD1 (5 bases). Trimming pared 5 bases from V and 10 bases from J, leaving 15 bases between. This CDR3 spans 14 amino acids. Germline V lookup: CDR1 SNHLY, CDR2 FYNNEI.

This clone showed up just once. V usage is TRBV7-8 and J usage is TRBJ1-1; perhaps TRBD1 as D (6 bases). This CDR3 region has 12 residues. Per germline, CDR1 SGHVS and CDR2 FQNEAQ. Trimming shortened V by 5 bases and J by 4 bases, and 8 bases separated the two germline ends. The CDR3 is CASSLRGTEAFF. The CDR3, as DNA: TGTGCCAGCAGCCTCAGGGGCACTGAAGCTTTCTTT.

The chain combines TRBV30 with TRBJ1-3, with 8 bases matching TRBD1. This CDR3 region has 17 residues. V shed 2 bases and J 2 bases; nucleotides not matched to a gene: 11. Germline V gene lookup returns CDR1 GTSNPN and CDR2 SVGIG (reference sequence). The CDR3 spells CAWSKGPQGAAGNTIYF. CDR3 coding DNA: TGTGCCTGGAGTAAGGGGCCCCAGGGGGCGGCTGGAAACACCATATATTTT.

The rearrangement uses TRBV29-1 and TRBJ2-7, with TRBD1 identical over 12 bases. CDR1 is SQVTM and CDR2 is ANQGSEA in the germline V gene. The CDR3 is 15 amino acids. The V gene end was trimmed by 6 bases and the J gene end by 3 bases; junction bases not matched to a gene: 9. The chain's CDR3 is CSVHLGTGGRYEQYF. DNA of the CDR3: TGCAGCGTCCACTTAGGGACAGGGGGCCGCTACGAGCAGTACTTC.

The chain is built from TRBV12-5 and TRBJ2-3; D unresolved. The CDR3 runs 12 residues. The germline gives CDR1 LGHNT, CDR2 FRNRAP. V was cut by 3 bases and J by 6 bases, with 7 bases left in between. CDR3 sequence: CASGFGSDTQYF. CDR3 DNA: TGTGCTAGTGGTTTCGGCTCTGATACGCAGTATTTT.

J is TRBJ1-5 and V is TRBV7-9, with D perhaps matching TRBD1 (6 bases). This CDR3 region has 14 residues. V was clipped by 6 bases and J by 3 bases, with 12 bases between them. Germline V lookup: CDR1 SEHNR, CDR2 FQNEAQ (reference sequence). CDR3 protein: CASSQDSYNQPQHF. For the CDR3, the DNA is TGTGCCAGCAGTCAGGACAGCTACAATCAGCCCCAGCATTTT.

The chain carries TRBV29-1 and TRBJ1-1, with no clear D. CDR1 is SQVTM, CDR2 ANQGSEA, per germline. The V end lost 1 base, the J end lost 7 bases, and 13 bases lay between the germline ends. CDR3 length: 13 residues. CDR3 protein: CSVEVARSVEAFF. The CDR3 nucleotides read TGCAGCGTTGAAGTCGCCAGGTCCGTTGAAGCTTTCTTT.

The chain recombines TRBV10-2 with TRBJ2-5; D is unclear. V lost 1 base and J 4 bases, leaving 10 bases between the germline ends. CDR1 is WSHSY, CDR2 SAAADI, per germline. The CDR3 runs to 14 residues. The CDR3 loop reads CASSELLTRETQYF. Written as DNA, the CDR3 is TGCGCCAGCAGTGAGTTGTTAACGAGAGAGACCCAGTACTTC.

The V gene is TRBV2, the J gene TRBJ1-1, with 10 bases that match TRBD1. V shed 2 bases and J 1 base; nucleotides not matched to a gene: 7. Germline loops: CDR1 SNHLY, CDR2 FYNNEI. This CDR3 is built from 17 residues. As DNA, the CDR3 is TGTGCCAGCAGTGAATTCGGGACAGGGGAAAGGAACACTGAAGCTTTCTTT. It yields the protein CASSEFGTGERNTEAFF.

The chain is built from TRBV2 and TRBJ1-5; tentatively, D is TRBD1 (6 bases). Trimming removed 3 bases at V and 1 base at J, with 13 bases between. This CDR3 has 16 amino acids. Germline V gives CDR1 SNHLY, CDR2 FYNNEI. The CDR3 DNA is TGTGCCAGCAGTGACCTCCAGGGGAGAAGCAATCAGCCCCAGCATTTT. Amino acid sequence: CASSDLQGRSNQPQHF.

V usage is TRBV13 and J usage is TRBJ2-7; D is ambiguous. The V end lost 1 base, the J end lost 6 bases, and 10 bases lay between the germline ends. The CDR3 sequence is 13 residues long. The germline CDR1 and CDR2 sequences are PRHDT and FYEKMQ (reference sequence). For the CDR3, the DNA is TGTGCCAGCAGCTTAGCCTCCTTGGGCGAGCAGTACTTC. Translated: CASSLASLGEQYF.